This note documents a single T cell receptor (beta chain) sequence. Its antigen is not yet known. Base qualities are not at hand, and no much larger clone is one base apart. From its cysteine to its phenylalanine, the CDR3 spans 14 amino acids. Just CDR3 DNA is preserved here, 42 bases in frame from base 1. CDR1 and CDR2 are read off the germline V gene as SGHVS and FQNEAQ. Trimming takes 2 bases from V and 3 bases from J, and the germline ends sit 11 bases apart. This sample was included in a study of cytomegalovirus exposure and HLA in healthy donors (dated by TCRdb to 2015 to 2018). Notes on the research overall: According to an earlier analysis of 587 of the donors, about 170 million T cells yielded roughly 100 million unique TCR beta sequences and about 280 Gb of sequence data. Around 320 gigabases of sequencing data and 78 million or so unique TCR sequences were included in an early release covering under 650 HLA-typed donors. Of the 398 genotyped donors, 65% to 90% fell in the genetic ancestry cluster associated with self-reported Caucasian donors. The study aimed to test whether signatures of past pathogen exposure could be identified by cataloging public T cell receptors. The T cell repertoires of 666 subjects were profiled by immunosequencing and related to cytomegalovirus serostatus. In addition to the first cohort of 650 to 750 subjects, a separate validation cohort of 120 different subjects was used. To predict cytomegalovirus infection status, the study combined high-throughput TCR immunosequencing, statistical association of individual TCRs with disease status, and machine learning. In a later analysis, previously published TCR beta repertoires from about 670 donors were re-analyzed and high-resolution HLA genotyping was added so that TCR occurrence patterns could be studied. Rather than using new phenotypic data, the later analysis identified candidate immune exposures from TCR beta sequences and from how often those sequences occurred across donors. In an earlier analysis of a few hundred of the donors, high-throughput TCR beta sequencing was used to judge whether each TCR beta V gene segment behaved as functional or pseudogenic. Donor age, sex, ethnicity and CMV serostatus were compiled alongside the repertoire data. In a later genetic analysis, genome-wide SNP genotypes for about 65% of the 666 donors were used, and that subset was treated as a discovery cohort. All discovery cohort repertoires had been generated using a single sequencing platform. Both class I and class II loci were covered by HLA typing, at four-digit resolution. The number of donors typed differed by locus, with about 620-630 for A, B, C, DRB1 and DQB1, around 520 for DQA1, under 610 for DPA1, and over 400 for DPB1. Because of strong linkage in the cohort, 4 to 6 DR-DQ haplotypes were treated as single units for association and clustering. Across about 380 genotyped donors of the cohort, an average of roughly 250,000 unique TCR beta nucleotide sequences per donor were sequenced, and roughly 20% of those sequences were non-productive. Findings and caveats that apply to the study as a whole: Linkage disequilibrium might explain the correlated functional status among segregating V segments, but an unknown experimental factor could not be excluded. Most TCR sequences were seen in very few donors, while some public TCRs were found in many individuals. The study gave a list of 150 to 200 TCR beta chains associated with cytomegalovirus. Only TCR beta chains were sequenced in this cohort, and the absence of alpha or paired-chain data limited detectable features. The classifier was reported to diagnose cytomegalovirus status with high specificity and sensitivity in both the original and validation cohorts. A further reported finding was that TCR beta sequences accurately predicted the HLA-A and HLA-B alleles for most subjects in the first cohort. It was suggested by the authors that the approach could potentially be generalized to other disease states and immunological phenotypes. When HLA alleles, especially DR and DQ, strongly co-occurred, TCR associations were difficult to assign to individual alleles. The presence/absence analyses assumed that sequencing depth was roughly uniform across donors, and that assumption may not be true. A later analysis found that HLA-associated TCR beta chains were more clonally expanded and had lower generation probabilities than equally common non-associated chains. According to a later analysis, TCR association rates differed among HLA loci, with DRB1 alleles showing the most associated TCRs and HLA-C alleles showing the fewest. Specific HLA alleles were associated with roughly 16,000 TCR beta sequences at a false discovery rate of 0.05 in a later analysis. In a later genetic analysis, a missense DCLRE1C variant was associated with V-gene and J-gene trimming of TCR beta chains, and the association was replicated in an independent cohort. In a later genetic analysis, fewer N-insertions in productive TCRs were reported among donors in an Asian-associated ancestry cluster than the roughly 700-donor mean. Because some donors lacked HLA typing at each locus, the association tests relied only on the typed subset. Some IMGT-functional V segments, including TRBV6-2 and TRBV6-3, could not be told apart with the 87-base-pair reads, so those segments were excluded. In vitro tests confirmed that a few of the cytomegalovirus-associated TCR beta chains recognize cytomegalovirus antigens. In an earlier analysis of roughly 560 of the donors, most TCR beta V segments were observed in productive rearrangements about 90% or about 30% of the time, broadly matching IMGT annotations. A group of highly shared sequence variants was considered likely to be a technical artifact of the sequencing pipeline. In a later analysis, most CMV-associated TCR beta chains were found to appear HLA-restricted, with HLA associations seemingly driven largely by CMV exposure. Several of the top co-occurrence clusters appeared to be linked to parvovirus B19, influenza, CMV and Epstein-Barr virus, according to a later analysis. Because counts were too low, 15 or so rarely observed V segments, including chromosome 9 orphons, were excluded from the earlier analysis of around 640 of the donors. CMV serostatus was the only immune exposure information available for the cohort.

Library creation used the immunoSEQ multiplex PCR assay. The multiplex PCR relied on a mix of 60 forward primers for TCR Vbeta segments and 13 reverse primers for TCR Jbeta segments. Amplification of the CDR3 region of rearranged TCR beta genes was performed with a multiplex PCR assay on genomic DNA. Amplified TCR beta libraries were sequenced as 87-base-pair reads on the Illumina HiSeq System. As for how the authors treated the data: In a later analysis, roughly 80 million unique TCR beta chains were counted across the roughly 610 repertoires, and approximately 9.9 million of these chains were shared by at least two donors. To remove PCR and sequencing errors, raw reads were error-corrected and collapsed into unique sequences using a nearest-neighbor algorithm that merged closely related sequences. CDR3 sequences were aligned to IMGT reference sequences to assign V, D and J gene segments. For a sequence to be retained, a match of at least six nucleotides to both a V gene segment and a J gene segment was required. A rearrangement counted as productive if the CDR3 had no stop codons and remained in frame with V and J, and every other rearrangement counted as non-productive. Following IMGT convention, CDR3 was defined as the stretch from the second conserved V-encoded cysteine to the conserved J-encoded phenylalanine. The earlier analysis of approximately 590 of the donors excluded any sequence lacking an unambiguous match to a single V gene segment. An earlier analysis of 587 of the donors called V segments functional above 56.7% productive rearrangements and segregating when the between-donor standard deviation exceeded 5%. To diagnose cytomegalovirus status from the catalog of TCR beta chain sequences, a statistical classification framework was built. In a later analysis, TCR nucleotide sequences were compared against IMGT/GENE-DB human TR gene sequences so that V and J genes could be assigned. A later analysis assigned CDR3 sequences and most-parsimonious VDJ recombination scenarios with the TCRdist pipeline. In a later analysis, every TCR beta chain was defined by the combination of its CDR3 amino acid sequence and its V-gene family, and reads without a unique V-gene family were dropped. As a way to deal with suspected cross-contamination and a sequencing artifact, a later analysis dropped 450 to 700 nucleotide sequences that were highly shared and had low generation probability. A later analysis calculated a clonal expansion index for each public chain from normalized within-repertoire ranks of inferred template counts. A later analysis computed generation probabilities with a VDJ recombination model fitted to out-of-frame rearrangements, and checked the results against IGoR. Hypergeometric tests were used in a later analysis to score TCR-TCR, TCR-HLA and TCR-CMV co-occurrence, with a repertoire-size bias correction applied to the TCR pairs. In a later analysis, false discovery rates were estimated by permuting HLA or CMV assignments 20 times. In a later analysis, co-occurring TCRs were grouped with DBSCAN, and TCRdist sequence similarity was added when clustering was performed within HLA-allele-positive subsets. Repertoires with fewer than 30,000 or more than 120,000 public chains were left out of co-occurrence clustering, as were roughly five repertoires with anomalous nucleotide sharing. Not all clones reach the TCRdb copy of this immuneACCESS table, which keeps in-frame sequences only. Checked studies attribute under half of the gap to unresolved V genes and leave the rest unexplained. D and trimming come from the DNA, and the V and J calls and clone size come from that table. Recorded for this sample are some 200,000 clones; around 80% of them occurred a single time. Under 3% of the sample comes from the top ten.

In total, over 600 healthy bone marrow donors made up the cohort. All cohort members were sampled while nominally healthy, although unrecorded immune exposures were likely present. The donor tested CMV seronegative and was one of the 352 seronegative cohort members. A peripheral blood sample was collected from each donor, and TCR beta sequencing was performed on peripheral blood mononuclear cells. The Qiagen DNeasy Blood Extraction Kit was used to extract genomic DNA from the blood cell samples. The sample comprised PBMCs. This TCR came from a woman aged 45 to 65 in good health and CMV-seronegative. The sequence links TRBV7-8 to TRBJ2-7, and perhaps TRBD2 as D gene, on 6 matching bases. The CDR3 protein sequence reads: CASSLPGLHYEQYF. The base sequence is TGTGCCAGCAGCTTACCGGGACTCCACTACGAGCAGTACTTC.